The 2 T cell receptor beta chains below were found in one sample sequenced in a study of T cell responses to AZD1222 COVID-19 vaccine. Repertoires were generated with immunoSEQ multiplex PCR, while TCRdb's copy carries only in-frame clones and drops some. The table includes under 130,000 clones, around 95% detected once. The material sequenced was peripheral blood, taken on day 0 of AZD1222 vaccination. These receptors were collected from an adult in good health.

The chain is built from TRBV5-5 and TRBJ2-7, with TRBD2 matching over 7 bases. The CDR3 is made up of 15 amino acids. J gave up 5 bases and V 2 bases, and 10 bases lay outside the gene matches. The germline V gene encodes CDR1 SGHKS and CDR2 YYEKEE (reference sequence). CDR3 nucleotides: TGTGCCAGCAGCTTCGACTGGACTAGTCTCCACGAGCAGTACTTC. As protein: CASSFDWTSLHEQYF.

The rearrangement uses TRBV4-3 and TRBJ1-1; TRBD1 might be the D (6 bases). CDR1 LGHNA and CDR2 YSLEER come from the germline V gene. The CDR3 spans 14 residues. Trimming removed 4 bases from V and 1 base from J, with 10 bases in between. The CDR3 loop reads CASSPGHKNTEAFF. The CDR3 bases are TGCGCCAGCAGCCCGGGACACAAGAACACTGAAGCTTTCTTT.